The T cell receptor (beta chain) described here comes from a study of beta chain features in type 1 diabetes. Trimming shortened V by 1 base and J by 0 bases, and 16 bases separated the two germline ends. This CDR3 has 17 amino acids. The V gene's germline CDR1 is SGHAT and CDR2 FQNNGV. Reverse transcribing all isolated RNA meant expressed TCRB transcripts were sequenced. Sequenced by immunoSEQ multiplex PCR; TCRdb stores in-frame clones only, minus some. The table includes 150,000 or so clones, approximately 9.2% detected once. Sequenced: central memory CD4+ T cells from blood. The chain links TRBV11-2 to TRBJ2-7; TRBD2 might be the D (5 bases). This receptor was obtained from a man between 18 and 29 years old in good health. This CDR3 reads CASSLGFDLGSSYEQYF. CDR3 bases: TGTGCCAGCAGCTTAGGATTTGACCTTGGGAGCTCCTACGAGCAGTACTTC. Full variable domain (outside the CDR3, taken from reference TRBV11-2 and TRBJ2-7): EAGVAQSPRYKIIEKRQSVAFWCNPISGHATLYWYQQILGQGPKLLIQFQNNGVVDDSQLPKDRFSAERLKGVDSTLKIQPAKLEDSAVYLCASSLGFDLGSSYEQYFGPGTRLTVT.